This entry concerns a single TCR beta chain. Antigen: not known. Genomic DNA constituted the template upon which TCR beta VDJ and CDR3 profiling was performed. TCRdb re-analysed the reads in MiXCR, keeping a single row per CDR3 protein. The sample lists around 200,000 distinct CDR3 sequences, 65% occurring once. The data belong to a study of CD8+CD57+ T cells in acquired aplastic anemia. Study-level background: The study obtained an average of about 3.2 ug of DNA from sorted CD4+ and CD8+ cells. Study conclusions and caveats: No significant difference in CD8+ Simpson's diversity was found between patients and controls.

Individuals selected for sequencing had exhibited CD8+CD57+ cell expansion on flow cytometry. Diagnosis of severe acquired aplastic anemia applied to all patients. All patients were therapy-naive when blood was sampled. The V segment lost 2 bases and the J segment 8 bases; nucleotides outside the gene matches: 7. Germline CDR1 reads SEHNR; CDR2 reads FQNEAQ (reference sequence). This CDR3 spans 14 amino acids. The chain carries TRBV7-9 and TRBJ1-2, with TRBD1 matching 8 bases. Input material: sorted CD4+, CD8+, or CD8+CD57+ T cells (not recorded which) from PBMCs. The TCR originated in a human donor with aplastic anemia. CDR3 sequence reads: CASSLTTGVGGYTF. The CDR3 DNA is TGTGCCAGCAGCTTAACGACAGGGGTAGGAGGCTACACCTTC.